A single sample is the source of the 3 T cell receptor beta chains below, sequenced in a study of CD8 T cells in Susac syndrome. Reverse transcription of about 0.45 to 1 ug RNA used random hexamers. TCRdb reprocessed the immunoSEQ multiplex PCR reads via MiXCR and lists one record per CDR3 protein. The sample yields 80,000 or so distinct CDR3 sequences, roughly 91% seen once. Source material: CD4+ T cells from PBMCs. The receptors derive from a human donor with Susac syndrome.

The rearrangement links TRBV19 to TRBJ1-3, with no clear D. The CDR3 has 14 residues. V lost 3 bases to trimming and J lost 0 bases, with 6 bases between them. CDR1 is LNHDA and CDR2 is SQIVND in the germline V gene (reference sequence). CDR3 in amino acids: CASSIDGSGNTIYF. The CDR3 nucleotides are TGTGCCAGTAGTATTGACGGCTCTGGAAACACCATATATTTT.

This clonotype appeared once. CDR3 nucleotide sequence: TGTGCCAGCAGTTCGCGAGAGACCCAGTACTTC. As protein: CASSSRETQYF. J is TRBJ2-5 and V is TRBV28; unclear D gene. The CDR3 has 11 residues. The V gene lost 4 bases and the J gene lost 4 bases, with 4 bases spanning the gap. The V gene's germline CDR1 is MDHEN and CDR2 SYDVKM.

The chain has TRBV3-1 and TRBJ1-6; no firm D call. The CDR3 has 16 amino acids. Deletions cut 4 bases from V and 11 bases from J, with 21 bases between. CDR1 is LGHDT, CDR2 YNNKEL, per germline (reference sequence). The CDR3 DNA reads as TGTGCCAGCAGCCCCACCGAGCGGGCCGACGCGGCACCCCTCCACTTT. This gives the protein CASSPTERADAAPLHF.